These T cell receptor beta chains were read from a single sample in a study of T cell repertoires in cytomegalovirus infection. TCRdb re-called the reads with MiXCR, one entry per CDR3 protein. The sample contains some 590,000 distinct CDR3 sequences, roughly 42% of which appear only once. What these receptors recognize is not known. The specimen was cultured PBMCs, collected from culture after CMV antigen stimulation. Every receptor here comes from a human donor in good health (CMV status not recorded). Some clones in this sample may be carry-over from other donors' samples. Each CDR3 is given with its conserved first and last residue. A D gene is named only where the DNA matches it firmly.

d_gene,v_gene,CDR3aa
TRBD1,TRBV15,CATSRDRGQNGNTIYF
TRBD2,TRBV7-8,CASSLGVAGLNEQFF
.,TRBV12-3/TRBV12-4,CAGSGLGDTQYF
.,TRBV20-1,CSARDQGTVAYEQYF
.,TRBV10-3,CATIRVGGNEQFF
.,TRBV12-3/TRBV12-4,CASSFYWVPGNTIYF
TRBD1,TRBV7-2,CASRRDRDRVYGYTF
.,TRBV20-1,CSASDPVNINSQYF
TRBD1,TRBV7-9,CASTGQTYHHGYTF
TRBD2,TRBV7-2,CASSSLAGGMGTDTQYF
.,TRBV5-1,CASSFGGFNIQYF
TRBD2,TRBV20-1,CSATPTSGLQETQYF
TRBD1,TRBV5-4,CASSLFGTEPYTNYGYTF
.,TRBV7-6,CASSPQRGLNTEAFF
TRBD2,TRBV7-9,CASSDTLTRGSGTGVAKNIQYF
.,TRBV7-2,CASSLGRSGNPIYF
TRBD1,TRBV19,CASSQSGQGAYEQYF
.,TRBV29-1,CSVAPRGRLYGYTF
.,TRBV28,CASSSPTSKGLHEQYF
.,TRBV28,CASSSPPGRISGANVLTF
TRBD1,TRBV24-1,CATSDATGVDEKLFF
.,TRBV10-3,CAISDFTTGDLTDTQYF
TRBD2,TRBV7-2,CASSFLRLAGGNEQFF
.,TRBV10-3,CAISALTYEQYF
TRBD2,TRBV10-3,CAIGGTSGRSGTDTQYF
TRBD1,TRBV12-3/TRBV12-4,CASSLGTGNPSEQPQHF